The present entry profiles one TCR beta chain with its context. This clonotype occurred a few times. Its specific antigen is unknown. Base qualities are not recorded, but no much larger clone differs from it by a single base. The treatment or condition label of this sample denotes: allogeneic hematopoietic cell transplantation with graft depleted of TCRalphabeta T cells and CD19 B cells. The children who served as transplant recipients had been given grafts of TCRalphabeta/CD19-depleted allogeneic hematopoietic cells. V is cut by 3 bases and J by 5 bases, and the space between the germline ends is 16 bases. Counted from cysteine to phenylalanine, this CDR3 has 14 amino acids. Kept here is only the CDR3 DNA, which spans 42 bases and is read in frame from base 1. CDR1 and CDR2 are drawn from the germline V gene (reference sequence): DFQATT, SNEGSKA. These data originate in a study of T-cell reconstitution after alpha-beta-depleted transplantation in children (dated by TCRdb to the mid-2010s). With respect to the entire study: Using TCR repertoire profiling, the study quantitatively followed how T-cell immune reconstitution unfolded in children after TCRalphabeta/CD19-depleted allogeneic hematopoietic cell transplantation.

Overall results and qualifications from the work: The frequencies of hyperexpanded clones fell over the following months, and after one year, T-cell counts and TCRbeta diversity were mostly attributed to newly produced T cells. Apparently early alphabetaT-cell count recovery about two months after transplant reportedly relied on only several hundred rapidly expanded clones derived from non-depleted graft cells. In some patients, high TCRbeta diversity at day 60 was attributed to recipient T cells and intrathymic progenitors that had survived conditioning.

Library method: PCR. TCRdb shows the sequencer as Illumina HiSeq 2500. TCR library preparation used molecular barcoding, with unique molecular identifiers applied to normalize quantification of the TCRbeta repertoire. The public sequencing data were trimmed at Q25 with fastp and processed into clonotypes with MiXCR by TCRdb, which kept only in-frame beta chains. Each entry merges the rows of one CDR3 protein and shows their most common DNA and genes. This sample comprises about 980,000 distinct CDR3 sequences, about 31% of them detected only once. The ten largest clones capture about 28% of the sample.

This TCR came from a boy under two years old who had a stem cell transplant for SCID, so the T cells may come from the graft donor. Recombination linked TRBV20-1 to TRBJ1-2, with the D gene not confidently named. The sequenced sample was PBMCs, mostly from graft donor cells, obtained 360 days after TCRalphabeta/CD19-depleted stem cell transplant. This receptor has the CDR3 CSARRVGFPYGYTF. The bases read TGCAGTGCTAGGCGGGTCGGATTCCCGTATGGCTACACCTTC.